This TCR beta chain was obtained from a study of response to subunit inactivated influenza vaccine (dated by TCRdb to 2017 to 2018). With regard to the full study: Deep quantitative T cell receptor repertoire profiling was used in the study to track responses to a trivalent subunit inactivated influenza vaccine. Beyond this particular receptor, the publication reports: The authors proposed that each seasonal influenza vaccination may bring in only a limited number of new T cells.

The library came from RT-PCR. TCRdb names Illumina HiSeq 2500 as the instrument used. TCRdb handled the public reads itself, with Q25 trimming in fastp and clone calling in MiXCR, and kept productive beta chains. A single entry per CDR3 protein holds the most common genes and DNA from its merged rows. Across this sample there are under 950,000 distinct CDR3 sequences, with 21% seen only once. Roughly 10% of the sample belongs to the ten largest clones. Spanning cysteine to phenylalanine, the CDR3 consists of 16 amino acids. The sequence is cut down to CDR3 DNA, 48 bases in frame from base 1. At the junction V is shortened by 2 bases and J by 1 base, with 12 bases in between. CDR1 and CDR2 were assigned from the germline V gene (reference sequence) as MNHEY and SMNVEV. This clonotype has more than one count but fewer than ten. The clone's antigen remains unknown. The input lacks base qualities; no much larger clone sits a single base away.

This chain joins TRBV27 to TRBJ2-1, with the D gene too uncertain to name. The starting material was PBMCs from blood, obtained 5 days after vaccination. This receptor was identified in a man between 45 and 60 years old who received an inactivated influenza vaccine. Donor details come from another sample of the same person, matched by shared clones. In nucleotides, the sequence is TGTGCCAGCAGTTTAAACTCTATTAGGTCCTACAATGAGCAGTTCTTC. The resulting protein is CASSLNSIRSYNEQFF.